Below, one T cell receptor beta chain is given with its context. The specificity of this receptor is unknown. Per-nucleotide qualities are absent, and no much larger clonotype sits a single base away. This entry comes from a study of T-cell reconstitution after alpha-beta-depleted transplantation in children (dated by TCRdb to about 2016). A note on the overall study: The study quantitatively tracked T-cell immune reconstitution after TCRalphabeta/CD19-depleted allogeneic hematopoietic cell transplantation in children using TCR repertoire profiling.

This specimen's treatment or condition label, per the study, means: allogeneic hematopoietic cell transplantation with graft depleted of TCRalphabeta T cells and CD19 B cells. Transplant recipients were children who received TCRalphabeta/CD19-depleted allogeneic hematopoietic cell grafts. The method was PCR. For sequencing, an Illumina HiSeq 2500 was employed. To normalize quantification of the TCRbeta repertoire, the TCR libraries were built with molecular barcoding that relied on unique molecular identifiers. In TCRdb, the public reads were trimmed at Q25 with fastp and aligned with MiXCR, with productive beta chains retained. Identical CDR3 protein sequences are pooled into one entry, listed with their most common genes and DNA. The sample includes around 450,000 distinct CDR3 sequences, with around 15% observed a single time. The ten largest clones add up to roughly 29% of the sample. General findings and caveats noted by the study authors: Hyperexpanded clone frequencies declined over subsequent months; after one year, T-cell counts and TCRbeta diversity were mostly attributed to newly produced T cells. The apparently early recovery of alphabetaT-cell counts about two months after transplant reportedly depended on only several hundred rapidly expanded clones that came from non-depleted graft cells. The high TCRbeta diversity at day 60 in some patients was ascribed to recipient T cells and intrathymic progenitors that had survived conditioning.

Trimming leaves V shorter by 4 bases and J shorter by 4 bases, with the junction holding 10 bases beyond the gene matches. The CDR3 measures 16 amino acids from cysteine to phenylalanine. Of all the DNA, just the CDR3 is kept, 48 bases in frame from base 1. The germline V gene yields SGHTA for CDR1 and FQGNSA for CDR2. The chain is made from TRBV7-2 and TRBJ2-7; TRBD1 aligns with 10 central bases. The sequence came from a boy in the first two years of life who had a stem cell transplant for Wiskott-Aldrich syndrome, so the T cells may come from the graft donor. The source was PBMCs, mostly from graft donor cells, collected 360 days after TCRalphabeta/CD19-depleted stem cell transplant. The bases read TGTGCCAGCAGCTCCCCGGGACAGGGGCGCAGATACGAGCAGTACTTC. This codes for CASSSPGQGRRYEQYF.